The 2 T cell receptor beta chains below come from one sample, sequenced in a study of tissue T cells after allogeneic stem cell transplantation. Produced via immunoSEQ multiplex PCR; TCRdb's table is partial and in-frame only. The table records around 3,900 clones, roughly 45% of them present only once. Time point reported: mouse harvest day 14 after allogeneic transplant. The graft held 10^6 splenic CD5+ T cells and 10^7 T-cell-depleted bone marrow cells. The sequenced sample consisted of lymph node tissue. These receptors were taken from a female BALB/c mouse given C57BL/6 T cells with graft-versus-host disease after an allogeneic hematopoietic cell transplant.

This clone is medium-sized in the sample. Germline and genes here are mouse. The read is 1 residue too short to cover the CDR3 end, so that end is filled in from the germline J gene. The rearrangement joins TRBV1 to TRBJ1-2; TRBD1 matches 11 bases. The CDR3 sequence is 15 residues long. The V gene's germline CDR1 is NSQYPW and CDR2 LRSPGD (reference sequence). The J segment lost 2 bases and the V segment lost 2 bases, leaving 1 base of the junction unmatched. CDR3 sequence reads: CTCSARDRGNSDYTF. The CDR3 bases that were read are TGCACCTGCAGTGCAAGGGACAGGGGGAACTCCGACTACACC.

In the case of this clone: Any gene name here is a mouse gene name. The CDR3 end falls 1 residue outside the read, so it is completed with the germline J gene. The chain joins TRBV24 to TRBJ2-1; 10 bases agree with TRBD2. The V segment lost 0 bases and the J segment 3 bases; nucleotides outside the gene matches: 8. Germline assignment: CDR1 KGHTA and CDR2 FRNEEI. The CDR3 sequence is 18 residues long. The CDR3 is CASSLYNWGGRGYAEQFF. The part of the CDR3 DNA that was read is TGTGCCAGCAGTCTGTATAACTGGGGGGGGCGAGGCTATGCTGAGCAGTTC.